This T cell receptor beta chain emerged from a study of early T cells in non-severe SARS-CoV-2 infection. MiXCR, run by TCRdb on the 5' RACE reads, gives a single entry per CDR3 protein. The sample contains around 52,000 distinct CDR3 sequences, under 7.5% of which appear only once. Germline V gene data show CDR1 as DFQATT and CDR2 as SNEGSKA (reference sequence). J lost 5 bases, V lost 3 bases, and 11 bases had no gene match. This CDR3 comprises 15 residues. This clonotype has ten or more counts. This chain joins TRBV20-1 and TRBJ1-1; 8 bases fit TRBD1. The TCR comes from an adult who was a healthcare worker with PCR-confirmed SARS-CoV-2 infection or an uninfected control (not recorded which). Sequences were obtained from whole blood. The CDR3 bases are TGCAGTGCTAGCGGCAGGGGGCGCCTGATAACTGAAGCTTTCTTT. Residues: CSASGRGRLITEAFF.